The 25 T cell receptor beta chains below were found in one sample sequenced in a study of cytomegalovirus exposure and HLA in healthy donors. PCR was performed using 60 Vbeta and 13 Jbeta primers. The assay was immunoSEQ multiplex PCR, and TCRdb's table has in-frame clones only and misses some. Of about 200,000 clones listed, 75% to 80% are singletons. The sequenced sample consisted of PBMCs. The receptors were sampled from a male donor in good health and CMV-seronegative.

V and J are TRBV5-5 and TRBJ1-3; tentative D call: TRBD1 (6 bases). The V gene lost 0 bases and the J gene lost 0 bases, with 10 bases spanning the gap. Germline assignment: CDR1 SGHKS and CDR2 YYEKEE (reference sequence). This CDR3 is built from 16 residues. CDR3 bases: TGTGCCAGCAGCTTGGGGACAGTCAGCTCTGGAAACACCATATATTTT. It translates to CASSLGTVSSGNTIYF.

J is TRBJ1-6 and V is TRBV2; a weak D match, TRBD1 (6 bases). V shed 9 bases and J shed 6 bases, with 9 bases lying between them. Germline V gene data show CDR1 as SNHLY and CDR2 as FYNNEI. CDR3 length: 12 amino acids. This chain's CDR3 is CARGQINSPLHF. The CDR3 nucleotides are TGTGCCAGAGGACAGATTAATTCACCCCTCCACTTT.

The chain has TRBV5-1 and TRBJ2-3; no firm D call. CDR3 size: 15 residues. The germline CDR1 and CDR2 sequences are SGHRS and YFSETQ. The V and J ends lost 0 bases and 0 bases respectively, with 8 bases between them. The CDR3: CASSLVSSSTDTQYF. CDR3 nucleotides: TGCGCCAGCAGCTTGGTATCTTCTAGCACAGATACGCAGTATTTT.

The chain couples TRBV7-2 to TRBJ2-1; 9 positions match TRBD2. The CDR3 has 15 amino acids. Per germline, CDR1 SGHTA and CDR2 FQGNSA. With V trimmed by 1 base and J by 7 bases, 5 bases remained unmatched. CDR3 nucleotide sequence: TGTGCCAGCAGCTTAGTTAGCGGGAGACGTAATGAGCAGTTCTTC. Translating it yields CASSLVSGRRNEQFF.

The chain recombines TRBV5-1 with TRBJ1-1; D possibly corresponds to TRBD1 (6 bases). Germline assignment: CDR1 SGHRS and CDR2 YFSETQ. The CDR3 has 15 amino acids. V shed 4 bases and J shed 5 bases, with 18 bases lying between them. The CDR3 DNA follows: TGCGCCAGCAGCCCTGTAGGGGGGGCGCGAACTGAAGCTTTCTTT. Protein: CASSPVGGARTEAFF. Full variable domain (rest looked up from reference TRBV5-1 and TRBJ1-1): KAGVTQTPRYLIKTRGQQVTLSCSPISGHRSVSWYQQTPGQGLQFLFEYFSETQRNKGNFPGRFSGRQFSNSRSEMNVSTLELGDSALYLCASSPVGGARTEAFFGQGTRLTVV.

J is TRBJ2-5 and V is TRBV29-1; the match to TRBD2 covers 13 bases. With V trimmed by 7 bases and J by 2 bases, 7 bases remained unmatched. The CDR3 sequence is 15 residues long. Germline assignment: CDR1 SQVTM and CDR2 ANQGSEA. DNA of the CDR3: TGCAGCGCTTTTACTAGCGGGGGGGATCAAGAGACCCAGTACTTC. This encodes CSAFTSGGDQETQYF. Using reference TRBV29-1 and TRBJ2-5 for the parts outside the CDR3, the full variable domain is SAVISQKPSRDICQRGTSLTIQCQVDSQVTMMFWYRQQPGQSLTLIATANQGSEATYESGFVIDKFPISRPNLTFSTLTVSNMSPEDSSIYLCSAFTSGGDQETQYFGPGTRLLVL.

The CDR3 DNA is TGTGCCAGCAGCTTGCGGGGGGAAGGTACCTTC. Protein: CASSLRGEGTF. The rearrangement links TRBV5-4 to TRBJ1-2; D possibly corresponds to TRBD1 (5 bases). The CDR3 is 11 residues long. The germline V and J ends were trimmed by 1 base and 14 bases, with 12 bases remaining between them. Germline V gene sequence: CDR1 SGHNT, CDR2 YYREEE (reference sequence).

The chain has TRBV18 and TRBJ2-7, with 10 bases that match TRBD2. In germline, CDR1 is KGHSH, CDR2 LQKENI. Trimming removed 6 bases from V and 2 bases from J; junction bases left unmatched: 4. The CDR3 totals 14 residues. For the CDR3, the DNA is TGTGCCAGCTCCCCCGGGACTAGCGCCTACGAGCAGTACTTC. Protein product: CASSPGTSAYEQYF. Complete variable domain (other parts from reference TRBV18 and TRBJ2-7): NAGVMQNPRHLVRRRGQEARLRCSPMKGHSHVYWYRQLPEEGLKFMVYLQKENIIDESGMPKERFSAEFPKEGPSILRIQQVVRGDSAAYFCASSPGTSAYEQYFGPGTRLTVT.

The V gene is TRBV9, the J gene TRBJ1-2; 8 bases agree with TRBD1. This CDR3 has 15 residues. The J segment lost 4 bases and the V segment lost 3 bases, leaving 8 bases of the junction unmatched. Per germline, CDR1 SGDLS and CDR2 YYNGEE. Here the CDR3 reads CASSATGATSYGYTF. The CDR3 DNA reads TGTGCCAGCAGCGCGACAGGGGCGACCTCCTATGGCTACACCTTC.

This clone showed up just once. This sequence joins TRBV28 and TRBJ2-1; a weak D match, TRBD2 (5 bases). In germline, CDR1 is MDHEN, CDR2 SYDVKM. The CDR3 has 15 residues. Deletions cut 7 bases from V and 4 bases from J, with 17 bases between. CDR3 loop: CASTRDVREYNEQFF. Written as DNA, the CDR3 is TGTGCCAGCACCCGTGACGTCCGGGAATACAATGAGCAGTTCTTC.

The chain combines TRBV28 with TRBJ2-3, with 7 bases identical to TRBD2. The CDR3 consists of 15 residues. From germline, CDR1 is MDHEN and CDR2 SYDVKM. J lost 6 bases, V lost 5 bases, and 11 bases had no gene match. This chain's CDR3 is CASSDGRGVLDTQYF. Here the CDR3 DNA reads TGTGCCAGCAGTGACGGTCGGGGGGTATTGGATACGCAGTATTTT.

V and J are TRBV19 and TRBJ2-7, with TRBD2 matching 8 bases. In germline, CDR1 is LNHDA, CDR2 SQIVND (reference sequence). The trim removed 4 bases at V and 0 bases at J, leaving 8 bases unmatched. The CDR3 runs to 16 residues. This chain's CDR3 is CASSNYLAGRSYEQYF. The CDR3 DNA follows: TGTGCCAGTAGTAATTACCTAGCGGGCCGCTCCTACGAGCAGTACTTC.

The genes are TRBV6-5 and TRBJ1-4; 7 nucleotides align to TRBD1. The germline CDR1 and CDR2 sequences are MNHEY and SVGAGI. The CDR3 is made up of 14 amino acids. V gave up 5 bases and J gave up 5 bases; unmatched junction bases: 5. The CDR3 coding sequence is TGTGCCAGCAGTCGCCGGGACAGAAATGAAAAACTGTTTTTT. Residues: CASSRRDRNEKLFF.

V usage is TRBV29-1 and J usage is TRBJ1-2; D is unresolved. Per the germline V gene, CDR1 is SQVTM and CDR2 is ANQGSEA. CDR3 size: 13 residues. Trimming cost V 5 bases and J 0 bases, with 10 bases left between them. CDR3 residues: CSVRGSPNYGYTF. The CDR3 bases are TGCAGCGTTCGAGGGTCCCCTAACTATGGCTACACCTTC. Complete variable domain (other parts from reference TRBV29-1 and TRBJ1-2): SAVISQKPSRDICQRGTSLTIQCQVDSQVTMMFWYRQQPGQSLTLIATANQGSEATYESGFVIDKFPISRPNLTFSTLTVSNMSPEDSSIYLCSVRGSPNYGYTFGSGTRLTVV.

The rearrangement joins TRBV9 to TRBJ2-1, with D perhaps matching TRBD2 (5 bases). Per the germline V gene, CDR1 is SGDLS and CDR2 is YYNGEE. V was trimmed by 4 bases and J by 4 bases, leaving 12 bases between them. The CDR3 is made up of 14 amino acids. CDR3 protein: CASSWVGGYNEQFF. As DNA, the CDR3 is TGTGCCAGCAGCTGGGTCGGAGGATACAATGAGCAGTTCTTC.

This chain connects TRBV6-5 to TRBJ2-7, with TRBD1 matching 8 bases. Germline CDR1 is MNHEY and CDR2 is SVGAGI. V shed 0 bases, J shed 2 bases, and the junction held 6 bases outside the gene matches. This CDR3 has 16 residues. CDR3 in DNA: TGTGCCAGCAGTTACTCGACGGGACAGGCGACCTACGAGCAGTACTTC. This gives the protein CASSYSTGQATYEQYF.

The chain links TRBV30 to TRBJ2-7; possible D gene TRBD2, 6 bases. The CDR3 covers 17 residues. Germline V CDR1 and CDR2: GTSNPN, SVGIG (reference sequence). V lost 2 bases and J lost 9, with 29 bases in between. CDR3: CAWSPRMLIADAGGQYF. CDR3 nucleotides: TGTGCCTGGAGTCCCCGAATGTTAATAGCGGACGCAGGCGGGCAGTACTTC.

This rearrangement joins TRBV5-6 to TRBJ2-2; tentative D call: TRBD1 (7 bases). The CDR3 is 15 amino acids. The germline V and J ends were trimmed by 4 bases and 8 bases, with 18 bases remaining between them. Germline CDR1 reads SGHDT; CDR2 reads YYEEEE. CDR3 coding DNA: TGTGCCAGCAGCGACGGCGGGCGGGACAGAGGGGAGCTGTTTTTT. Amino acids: CASSDGGRDRGELFF. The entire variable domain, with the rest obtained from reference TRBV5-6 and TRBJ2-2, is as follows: DAGVTQSPTHLIKTRGQQVTLRCSPKSGHDTVSWYQQALGQGPQFIFQYYEEEERQRGNFPDRFSGHQFPNYSSELNVNALLLGDSALYLCASSDGGRDRGELFFGEGSRLTVL.

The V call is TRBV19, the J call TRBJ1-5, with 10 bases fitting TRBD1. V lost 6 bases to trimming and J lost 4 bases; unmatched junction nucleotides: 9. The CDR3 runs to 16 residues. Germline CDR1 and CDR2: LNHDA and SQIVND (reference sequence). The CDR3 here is CASSPSRQGANQPQHF. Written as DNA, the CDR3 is TGTGCCAGTAGCCCTAGTCGACAGGGGGCAAATCAGCCCCAGCATTTT.

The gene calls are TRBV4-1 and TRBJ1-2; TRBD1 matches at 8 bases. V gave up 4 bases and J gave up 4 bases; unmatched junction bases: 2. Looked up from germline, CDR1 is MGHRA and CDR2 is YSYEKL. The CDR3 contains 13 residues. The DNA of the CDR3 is TGCGCCAGCAGCCGTGACAGGGGCTATGGCTACACCTTC. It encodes CASSRDRGYGYTF.

The CDR3 is CASSPTSGGLNLWDTQYF. The CDR3 DNA reads as TGTGCCAGCAGCCCAACTAGCGGGGGCCTCAACCTCTGGGATACGCAGTATTTT. The chain carries TRBV5-6 and TRBJ2-3; 11 bases are a match to TRBD2. The CDR3 is 18 amino acids. CDR1 is SGHDT, CDR2 YYEEEE, per germline. The trim removed 4 bases at V and 6 bases at J, leaving 16 bases unmatched.

The DNA for the CDR3 is TGTGCCAGCAGCGATCACAGGGTTACTAGCACAGATACGCAGTATTTT. It codes for CASSDHRVTSTDTQYF. This chain links TRBV9 with TRBJ2-3, with D perhaps TRBD1 (6 bases). V lost 3 bases and J lost 0, with 14 bases in between. CDR3 length: 16 amino acids. Germline CDR1 is SGDLS and CDR2 is YYNGEE.

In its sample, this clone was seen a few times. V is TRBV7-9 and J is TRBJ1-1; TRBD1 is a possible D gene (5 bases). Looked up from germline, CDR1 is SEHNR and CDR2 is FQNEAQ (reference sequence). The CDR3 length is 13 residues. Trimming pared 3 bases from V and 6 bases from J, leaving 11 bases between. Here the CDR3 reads CASSLGEGPEAFF. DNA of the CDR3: TGTGCCAGCAGCTTGGGGGAGGGTCCTGAAGCTTTCTTT.

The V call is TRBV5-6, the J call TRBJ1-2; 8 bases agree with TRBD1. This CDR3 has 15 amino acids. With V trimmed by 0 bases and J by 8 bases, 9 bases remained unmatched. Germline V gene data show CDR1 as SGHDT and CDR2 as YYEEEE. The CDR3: CASSLDVTGVSGYTF. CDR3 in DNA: TGTGCCAGCAGCTTGGATGTGACAGGGGTTTCGGGCTACACCTTC.

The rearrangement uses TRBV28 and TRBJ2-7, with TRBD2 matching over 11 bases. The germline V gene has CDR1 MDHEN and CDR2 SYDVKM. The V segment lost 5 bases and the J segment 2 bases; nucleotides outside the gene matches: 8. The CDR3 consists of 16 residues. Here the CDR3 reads CASSPYVSGRAYEQYF. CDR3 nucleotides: TGTGCCAGCAGTCCCTACGTTAGCGGGAGGGCCTACGAGCAGTACTTC.